What follows describes a single TCR beta chain. Generated by immunoSEQ multiplex PCR, the TCRdb table keeps only in-frame clones and is missing some. The table records about 310,000 clones, 85% of them present only once. This entry is derived from a study of blood T cell repertoires in COVID-19. V shed 9 bases, J shed 7 bases, and the junction held 9 bases outside the gene matches. CDR1 MDHEN and CDR2 SYDVKM come from the germline V gene. This CDR3 region has 14 residues. The TCR comes from a young woman who had been exposed to COVID-19. Sequences were obtained from PBMCs or T cells enriched from blood (not recorded which). V is TRBV28 and J is TRBJ1-4; 9 nucleotides match TRBD1. Written as DNA, the CDR3 is TGTGCCAGTATGCCGGGACAGGGATTTGAAAAACTGTTTTTT. It translates to CASMPGQGFEKLFF.